The rows below give T cell receptor beta chains drawn from one sample of a study of cytomegalovirus exposure and HLA in healthy donors. The repertoire was sequenced with immunoSEQ multiplex PCR; TCRdb's copy has only in-frame clones and lacks some. Here the sample spans 180,000 or so clones, roughly 82% being singletons. The specimen was PBMCs. These receptors all come from a man in his forties or fifties in good health and CMV-seronegative. CDR3s include the opening cysteine and the closing phenylalanine or tryptophan. The order of the fields is V gene, D gene, clone size, CDR3 length, J gene, CDR3 protein, CDR3 DNA. The D gene is left open where the match is weak. Clone size appears in some rows only: once, few, many, or a class for an expanded clone.

>TRBV6-5|-|once|13|TRBJ1-3
CASSYTGGNTIYF
TGTGCCAGCAGTTACACAGGGGGAAACACCATATATTTT
>TRBV2|TRBD1|-|13|TRBJ2-7
CASMETGVGEQYF
TGTGCCAGCATGGAAACAGGGGTGGGCGAGCAGTACTTC
>TRBV29-1|TRBD1|-|14|TRBJ1-4
CSVVSQGAIAKLFF
TGCAGCGTTGTAAGTCAGGGGGCTATCGCAAAACTGTTTTTT
>TRBV5-6|-|-|14|TRBJ1-2
CASSLLSGGSGYTF
TGTGCCAGCAGCTTGTTATCGGGGGGTTCGGGCTACACCTTC
>TRBV5-1|-|few|14|TRBJ1-6
CASSLDGADSPLHF
TGCGCCAGCAGCTTGGATGGGGCGGATTCACCCCTCCACTTT
>TRBV4-2|TRBD2|-|17|TRBJ2-5
CASSQDPRQRGDQTQYF
TGTGCCAGCAGCCAAGACCCCCGCCAGCGGGGGGACCAGACCCAGTACTTC
>TRBV6-5|TRBD2|-|14|TRBJ2-5
CASSLAGAQETQYF
TGTGCCAGCAGTCTAGCGGGGGCCCAAGAGACCCAGTACTTC
>TRBV5-6|TRBD2|-|15|TRBJ2-5
CASSLTSGGEETQYF
TGTGCCAGCAGCTTGACTAGCGGGGGGGAAGAGACCCAGTACTTC
>TRBV12-5|-|-|13|TRBJ2-2
CASLGGNTGELFF
TGTGCTAGTTTGGGGGGAAACACCGGGGAGCTGTTTTTT
>TRBV6-5|TRBD1|-|15|TRBJ2-7
CASSPGQGIAYEQYF
TGTGCCAGCAGTCCCGGACAGGGGATCGCCTACGAGCAGTACTTC
>TRBV4-1|TRBD1|-|16|TRBJ2-3
CASSQYTGASTDTQYF
TGCGCCAGCAGCCAGTATACAGGGGCCAGCACAGATACGCAGTATTTT
>TRBV10-3|-|-|14|TRBJ2-7
CAISESLGAYEQYF
TGTGCCATCAGTGAGTCCCTAGGAGCCTACGAGCAGTACTTC
>TRBV7-3|-|-|13|TRBJ2-2
CASSLQASGELFF
TGTGCCAGCAGCCTTCAGGCGTCGGGGGAGCTGTTTTTT
>TRBV15|-|-|15|TRBJ2-3
CATSRVRQPTDTQYF
TGTGCCACCAGCAGAGTCAGACAGCCCACAGATACGCAGTATTTT
>TRBV6-5|-|once|12|TRBJ1-2
CASSEPGLGYTF
TGTGCCAGCAGTGAACCCGGGTTGGGCTACACCTTC
>TRBV7-3|-|-|14|TRBJ2-3
CASSLSLVSDTQYF
TGTGCCAGCAGCTTATCACTAGTTTCAGATACGCAGTATTTT
>TRBV30|TRBD2|-|14|TRBJ2-2
CAWSGLAGVGELFF
TGTGCCTGGAGTGGACTAGCGGGAGTGGGGGAGCTGTTTTTT
>TRBV5-1|TRBD2|-|15|TRBJ2-3
CASSFAGLATDTQYF
TGCGCCAGCAGCTTTGCGGGACTAGCGACAGATACGCAGTATTTT
>TRBV29-1|TRBD1|-|11|TRBJ2-7
CSVDYRGQQYF
TGCAGCGTTGACTACAGGGGCCAGCAGTACTTC
>TRBV18|TRBD1|once|14|TRBJ1-5
CASSGDRVIQPQHF
TGTGCCAGCTCAGGCGACAGGGTGATTCAGCCCCAGCATTTT
>TRBV7-9|-|-|15|TRBJ2-3
CASTARRASTDTQYF
TGTGCCAGCACCGCTCGGAGGGCCAGCACAGATACGCAGTATTTT
>TRBV27|-|-|14|TRBJ2-7
CASSPLSSSYEQYF
TGTGCCAGCAGTCCACTCTCGAGCTCCTACGAGCAGTACTTC
>TRBV4-1|TRBD2|-|18|TRBJ2-2
CASSQVGLAGGRAGELFF
TGCGCCAGCAGCCAAGTGGGACTAGCGGGGGGGCGGGCCGGGGAGCTGTTTTTT
>TRBV5-1|TRBD2|-|14|TRBJ2-7
CASSVAGGTYEQYF
TGCGCCAGCAGCGTAGCGGGAGGAACCTACGAGCAGTACTTC
>TRBV7-2|-|-|14|TRBJ1-5
CASSLAGGYQPQHF
TGTGCCAGCAGCTTAGCCGGGGGTTATCAGCCCCAGCATTTT
>TRBV6-1|-|-|14|TRBJ2-7
CASTPPRQGYEQYF
TGTGCCAGCACCCCACCCCGCCAGGGCTACGAGCAGTACTTC
>TRBV11-1|-|-|15|TRBJ1-6
CASSPTAGVNSPLHF
TGTGCCAGCAGCCCCACTGCAGGGGTGAATTCACCCCTCCACTTT
>TRBV6-1|-|once|14|TRBJ2-7
CASSPLGGAGEQYF
TGTGCCAGCAGCCCCTTGGGGGGGGCGGGCGAGCAGTACTTC
>TRBV2|TRBD1|-|14|TRBJ2-2
CASRPTGGSGELFF
TGTGCCAGCAGACCTACAGGGGGATCGGGGGAGCTGTTTTTT
>TRBV12-5|TRBD1|-|17|TRBJ1-5
CASGLIRGGQGCQPQHF
TGTGCTAGTGGTTTGATACGAGGGGGACAGGGGTGCCAGCCCCAGCATTTT
>TRBV28|TRBD2|-|15|TRBJ2-2
CASSLGGGVSGELFF
TGTGCCAGCAGCCTCGGCGGGGGGGTTAGCGGGGAGCTGTTTTTT
>TRBV28|TRBD1|once|14|TRBJ1-3
CASSSGGFENTIYF
TGTGCCAGCAGTTCAGGGGGCTTCGAAAACACCATATATTTT
>TRBV6-4|TRBD1|-|14|TRBJ1-2
CASSPGQDYYGYTF
TGTGCCAGCAGTCCGGGACAGGACTACTATGGCTACACCTTC
>TRBV7-9|TRBD1|-|17|TRBJ2-3
CASSTGQGMIGGITQYF
TGTGCCAGCAGCACCGGACAGGGAATGATTGGGGGCATTACGCAGTATTTT
>TRBV28|-|-|12|TRBJ2-3
CASRQGTDTQYF
TGTGCCAGCAGGCAGGGGACAGATACGCAGTATTTT
>TRBV15|-|-|14|TRBJ1-2
CATSVLPEGYGYTF
TGTGCCACCTCGGTCCTCCCGGAGGGCTATGGCTACACCTTC
>TRBV7-2|-|-|15|TRBJ1-5
CASSLAMADNQPQHF
TGTGCCAGCAGCTTAGCGATGGCAGATAATCAGCCCCAGCATTTT
>TRBV5-1|-|-|14|TRBJ2-3
CASSLGGGTDTQYF
TGCGCCAGCAGCTTGGGTGGGGGGACAGATACGCAGTATTTT
>TRBV28|-|-|13|TRBJ2-2
CASSLSETGELFF
TGTGCCAGCAGTTTATCGGAGACCGGGGAGCTGTTTTTT
>TRBV5-1|TRBD1|-|14|TRBJ2-5
CASSFDRAQETQYF
TGCGCCAGCAGCTTTGACAGGGCTCAAGAGACCCAGTACTTC
>TRBV7-2|-|-|13|TRBJ2-3
CASTAQAGNTQYF
TGTGCCAGCACCGCTCAGGCCGGGAATACGCAGTATTTT
>TRBV28|-|-|16|TRBJ1-1
CASSTIGRGMNTEAFF
TGTGCCAGCAGTACAATCGGGAGGGGTATGAACACTGAAGCTTTCTTT
>TRBV9|-|-|16|TRBJ1-1
CASSVARPGIRVYAFF
TGTGCCAGCAGCGTAGCCCGACCAGGGATTAGAGTGTATGCTTTCTTT
>TRBV28|TRBD1|-|15|TRBJ1-5
CASSTLTGGNQPQHF
TGTGCCAGCAGTACCCTTACAGGGGGAAATCAGCCCCAGCATTTT
>TRBV5-1|-|-|14|TRBJ2-3
CASSFSNQGDTQYF
TGCGCCAGCAGCTTCTCCAACCAGGGAGATACGCAGTATTTT
>TRBV5-1|-|-|14|TRBJ1-1
CASSSSAVWTEAFF
TGCGCCAGCAGCTCCAGCGCCGTTTGGACTGAAGCTTTCTTT
>TRBV27|TRBD1|-|13|TRBJ2-5
CASSRQGQETQYF
TGTGCCAGCAGCCGACAGGGCCAAGAGACCCAGTACTTC
>TRBV11-2|-|-|14|TRBJ2-1
CASRPDSPLDEQFF
TGTGCCAGCAGACCGGACTCACCACTCGATGAGCAGTTCTTC
>TRBV6-5|TRBD2|-|16|TRBJ2-3
CASSSWTSGSGDTQYF
TGTGCCAGCAGTTCATGGACTAGCGGGAGCGGGGATACGCAGTATTTT
>TRBV10-3|-|-|14|TRBJ1-2
CAISDLEDSEGYTF
TGTGCCATCAGTGATCTCGAAGACTCGGAGGGCTACACCTTC
>TRBV7-3|-|-|17|TRBJ1-2
CASSLRGRQSGMDGYTF
TGTGCCAGCAGCTTAAGGGGCAGGCAATCAGGGATGGATGGCTACACCTTC
>TRBV11-3|-|few|13|TRBJ1-1
CASRPLGGTEAFF
TGTGCCAGCAGGCCATTGGGGGGGACTGAAGCTTTCTTT
>TRBV11-3|TRBD2|-|15|TRBJ2-5
CASSLGGRRGETQYF
TGTGCCAGCAGCTTAGGCGGGAGACGCGGGGAGACCCAGTACTTC
>TRBV6-5|-|-|13|TRBJ1-5
CASRRFSNQPQHF
TGTGCCAGCAGGCGATTTAGCAATCAGCCCCAGCATTTT
>TRBV28|-|-|14|TRBJ1-4
CASRTNSKGEKLFF
TGTGCCAGCAGGACTAATTCAAAGGGTGAAAAACTGTTTTTT
>TRBV6-6|TRBD1|once|15|TRBJ1-2
CASSLRTGLGYGYTF
TGTGCCAGCAGTCTGAGGACAGGGCTCGGCTATGGCTACACCTTC
>TRBV19|-|once|15|TRBJ2-5
CASSPTRGKGETQYF
TGTGCCAGTAGTCCCACCCGAGGGAAGGGAGAGACCCAGTACTTC
>TRBV29-1|-|-|12|TRBJ1-1
CSVDSLRGVAFF
TGCAGCGTTGACTCCCTGCGGGGGGTCGCTTTCTTT